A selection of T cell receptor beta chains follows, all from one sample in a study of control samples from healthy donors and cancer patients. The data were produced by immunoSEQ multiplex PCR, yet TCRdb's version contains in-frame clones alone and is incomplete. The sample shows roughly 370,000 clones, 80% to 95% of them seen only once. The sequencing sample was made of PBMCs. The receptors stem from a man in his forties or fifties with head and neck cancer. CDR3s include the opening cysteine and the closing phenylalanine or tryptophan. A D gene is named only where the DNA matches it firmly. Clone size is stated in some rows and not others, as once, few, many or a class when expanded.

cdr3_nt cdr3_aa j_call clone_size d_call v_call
TGTGCCAGCACCCCTGGTCCCGTTGGCGGGGAGCTGTTTTTT CASTPGPVGGELFF TRBJ2-2 - - TRBV2
TGTGCTTGTAGGGGGGATGGGAACACTGAAGCTTTCTTT CACRGDGNTEAFF TRBJ1-1 - - TRBV7-9
TGTGCCACCAGCAGCTGGACAGGCGGTACCTACGAGCAGTACTTC CATSSWTGGTYEQYF TRBJ2-7 - TRBD1 TRBV15
TGTGCCAGCAGGGAGGGGGCTCTATCCTACGAGCAGTACTTC CASREGALSYEQYF TRBJ2-7 - - TRBV28
TGCGCCAGCAGCTTGGGAGGAGATACGCAGTATTTT CASSLGGDTQYF TRBJ2-3 once - TRBV5-1
TGTGCCAGCAGCCCGAGTACCTACCAAGAGACCCAGTACTTC CASSPSTYQETQYF TRBJ2-5 once - TRBV9
TGCGCCAGCAGTCCTAATCAGCCCCAGCATTTT CASSPNQPQHF TRBJ1-5 - - TRBV23-1
TGTGCCAGCAGTCACTCAGGGGGCCCTGGAAACACCATATATTTT CASSHSGGPGNTIYF TRBJ1-3 - TRBD1 TRBV28
TGTGCCAGTAGTAAGACAGGCGGTACTTCCTACGAGCAGTACTTC CASSKTGGTSYEQYF TRBJ2-7 once - TRBV19
TGTGCCAGCAGCTTGGAAAGAACTAGCGGGGGTTACGAGCAGTACTTC CASSLERTSGGYEQYF TRBJ2-7 - TRBD2 TRBV7-2
TGTGCCAGCAGCTTGGTGCGGGAGCCCCGCCCGGGTACGCAGTATTTT CASSLVREPRPGTQYF TRBJ2-3 - TRBD2 TRBV5-4
TGTGCCAGCAGTTCGGGACACGAGCAGTACTTC CASSSGHEQYF TRBJ2-7 - - TRBV12-3/TRBV12-4
TGCGCCAGCAGCCCGACAGGGTCGCCTACTAACTATGGCTACACCTTC CASSPTGSPTNYGYTF TRBJ1-2 - TRBD1 TRBV5-1
TGCGCCAGCAGCCCGAGTCGGGGCGGCACAGATACGCAGTATTTT CASSPSRGGTDTQYF TRBJ2-3 - - TRBV4-3
TGTGCCAGCAGTTTTCATCTGACAGGGGGCTTGTTTCAGCCCCAGCATTTT CASSFHLTGGLFQPQHF TRBJ1-5 - TRBD1 TRBV27
TGTGCCAGCTCCATCGGACAGGGCCCCTACGAGCAGTACTTC CASSIGQGPYEQYF TRBJ2-7 - TRBD1 TRBV9
TGTGCCAGCTCACCAGGCCAGCGGGGGACCTCAGATACGCAGTATTTT CASSPGQRGTSDTQYF TRBJ2-3 - TRBD2 TRBV18
TGTGCCAGCAGCCAAGTGCGGGAGAGCCAAGAGACCCAGTACTTC CASSQVRESQETQYF TRBJ2-5 once TRBD2 TRBV3-1/TRBV3-2
TGTGCCAGCAGCTTGGAAATACAAACGCAGTATTTT CASSLEIQTQYF TRBJ2-3 - - TRBV5-6
TGTGCCACCGAGGGCAACCACGAGCAGTACTTC CATEGNHEQYF TRBJ2-7 - - TRBV27
TGCGCCAGCAGCTTCCAGTCTAGAGATACGCAGTATTTT CASSFQSRDTQYF TRBJ2-3 - - TRBV5-1
TGTGCCAGCGGTGGCAAGGGGTATGGCTACACCTTC CASGGKGYGYTF TRBJ1-2 - - TRBV9
TGTGCCAGCAGTTTACGATCTCGGGGAGGGGGCGCCTCCTACGAGCAGTACTTC CASSLRSRGGGASYEQYF TRBJ2-7 - - TRBV28